This section outlines one T cell receptor (beta chain) sequence together with its context. Antigen specificity is unknown. Primers included in the PCR were 60 Vbeta and 13 Jbeta primers. Using immunoSEQ multiplex PCR, the repertoire was profiled, and TCRdb retains in-frame clones only, with some absent. This sample contains about 53,000 clones. The sample is drawn from a study of cytomegalovirus exposure and HLA in healthy donors. Across the whole study: Some 85 million unique TCRs, all from HLA-typed donors, were included in an early release of the data. Broader study findings: In a later analysis, an Asian-associated ancestry cluster reportedly showed fewer N-insertions than the roughly 730-donor mean. Accurate HLA-A and HLA-B prediction from TCR beta sequences was reported for most subjects. Serostatus for CMV was the only available immune exposure information.

The CDR3 runs to 15 residues. V trimming: 2 bases; J trimming: 10 bases; junction bases outside the gene matches: 9. Per germline, CDR1 SGHTA and CDR2 FQGNSA. The receptor was isolated from a man younger than 35 in good health and CMV-seropositive. The sequenced material came from PBMCs. This chain links TRBV7-2 with TRBJ2-1, with 9 bases identical to TRBD2. CDR3 residues: CASSLQTSGSKEQFF. The CDR3 nucleotides read TGTGCCAGCAGCTTACAGACTAGCGGTTCGAAAGAGCAGTTCTTC.